This T cell receptor beta chain is from a study of blood T cell repertoires in COVID-19. In the study overall: Researchers got acute and convalescent COVID-19 samples from the United States, Italy and Spain.

Some clones are missing from TCRdb's copy, which holds only in-frame ones; the method was immunoSEQ multiplex PCR. The data contain 150,000 or so clones, over 75% of them singletons. The participants were between roughly 18 and 89 years old and came from 20 to 30 US areas. Symptom resolution, clearance, or two negative PCRs marked the recovered donors of Cohort 3. The sample was PBMCs or T cells enriched from blood (not recorded which). This clonotype was sampled from a man aged 50 to 60 who had recovered from COVID-19.

The CDR3 is CASQPPGGGNQPQHF. In DNA, the CDR3 is TGTGCCAGCCAACCGCCGGGCGGGGGGAATCAGCCCCAGCATTTT. This sequence joins TRBV2 and TRBJ1-5, with a tentative D call TRBD1 (5 bases). Trimming shortened V by 8 bases and J by 4 bases, and 18 bases separated the two germline ends. Germline loops: CDR1 SNHLY, CDR2 FYNNEI. The CDR3 contains 15 residues. The full variable domain, in which reference TRBV2 and TRBJ1-5 provide the parts outside the CDR3, is EPEVTQTPSHQVTQMGQEVILRCVPISNHLYFYWYRQILGQKVEFLVSFYNNEISEKSEIFDDQFSVERPDGSNFTLKIRSTKLEDSAMYFCASQPPGGGNQPQHFGDGTRLSIL.